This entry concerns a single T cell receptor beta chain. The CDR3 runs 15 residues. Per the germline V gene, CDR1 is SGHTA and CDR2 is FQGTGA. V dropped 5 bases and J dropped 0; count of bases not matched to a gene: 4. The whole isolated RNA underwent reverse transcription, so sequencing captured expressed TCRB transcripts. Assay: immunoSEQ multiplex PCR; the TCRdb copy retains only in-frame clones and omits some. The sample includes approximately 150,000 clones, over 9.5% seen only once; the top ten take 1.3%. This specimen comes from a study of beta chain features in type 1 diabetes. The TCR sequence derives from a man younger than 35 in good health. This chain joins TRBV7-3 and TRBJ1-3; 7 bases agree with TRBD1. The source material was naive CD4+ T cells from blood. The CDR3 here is CASSLAGGSGNTIYF. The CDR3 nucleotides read TGTGCCAGCAGCCTAGCAGGGGGCTCTGGAAACACCATATATTTT.